This record looks at one T cell receptor beta chain sequence and its context. V lost 6 bases to trimming and J lost 9 bases, with 5 bases between them. Germline CDR1 and CDR2: LNHDA and SQIVND (reference sequence). This CDR3 is built from 9 residues. TCRdb's table, derived via immunoSEQ multiplex PCR, lists solely in-frame clones and lacks some. This sample carries some 80,000 clones, over 75% of them seen once, and the ten largest clones take under 0.5%. The data belong to a study of technical replicates of blood from a handful of donors. Input material: T cells isolated from PBMCs. The V gene is TRBV19, the J gene TRBJ1-1; unclear D gene. The receptor's source is a human donor in good health. The CDR3 loop is CASSYQAFF. CDR3 DNA: TGTGCCAGTAGCTATCAAGCTTTCTTT.